The 24 T cell receptor beta chains listed next were all sequenced from one sample in a study of blood T cells in healthy people across ages (dated by TCRdb to between 2014 and 2016). Receptor amplification or capture employed 5' RACE. The sequencing machine was an Illumina HiSeq 2500. A second PCR of about 7 to 12 cycles was performed with a sample-barcoded 5' primer and a J-beta primer mix. The public reads were reanalyzed by TCRdb: fastp trimming at Q25, MiXCR alignment, in-frame beta chains only. Duplicate CDR3 protein sequences are folded into a single record with the most common DNA and genes. The sample profile shows about 770,000 distinct CDR3 sequences; approximately 44% of them were found once. Of the sample, roughly 19% is held by the ten largest clones. The sequenced sample consisted of blood. Receptors were obtained from a man aged 55 to 70 in good health.

V and J are TRBV19 and TRBJ1-2; D remains ambiguous. V was shortened by 4 bases and J by 2 bases, with 8 bases between the two germline ends. The CDR3 extends over 13 amino acids. Germline V gene data show CDR1 as LNHDA and CDR2 as SQIVND (reference sequence). The CDR3 bases are TGTGCCAGTAGTAGAGTACAGAACTATGGCTACACCTTC. Its translation: CASSRVQNYGYTF.

The gene calls are TRBV4-1 and TRBJ2-1, with 8 bases that match TRBD1. Germline V gene data show CDR1 as MGHRA and CDR2 as YSYEKL. Trimming cost V 4 bases and J 8 bases; bases outside gene matches: 7. CDR3 size: 14 residues. The CDR3 reads CASSLGQGGDEQFF. The CDR3 DNA sequence: TGCGCCAGCAGCCTAGGACAGGGCGGAGATGAGCAGTTCTTC.

This clonotype was seen just once. V is TRBV3-1 and J is TRBJ1-4; no clear D gene. This CDR3 is built from 13 residues. V lost 2 bases and J 7 bases, leaving 8 bases between the germline ends. CDR1 and CDR2 from the germline V gene are LGHDT and YNNKEL (reference sequence). CDR3 nucleotide sequence: TGTGCCAGCAGCCAAAACGAAATTGAAAAACTGTTTTTT. It specifies CASSQNEIEKLFF.

This clonotype was counted a single time. This rearrangement joins TRBV7-2 to TRBJ1-6, with D tentatively TRBD1 (6 bases). The V end was cut by 2 bases, the J end by 0 bases, with 14 bases between. This CDR3 spans 18 amino acids. Germline V CDR1 and CDR2: SGHTA, FQGNSA. The CDR3 loop is CASSLRQAVSSYNSPLHF. Here the CDR3 DNA reads TGTGCCAGCAGCTTACGACAGGCCGTGAGCTCCTATAATTCACCCCTCCACTTT.

This clonotype has just a few counts. A junction end diverges from the germline sequence, so it may reflect a read error. The V call is TRBV7-2, the J call TRBJ2-4; the D gene is possibly TRBD1 (6 bases). This CDR3 contains 13 residues. In germline, CDR1 is SGHTA, CDR2 FQGNSA. CDR3 in DNA: TGTGCCGGCAGCTTAGGACAGAAAGAGACCCAATACTTC. Translated, it gives CAGSLGQKETQYF.

The chain recombines TRBV20-1 with TRBJ2-7; 8 positions agree with TRBD1. The CDR3 spans 15 residues. Trimming cost V 1 base and J 2 bases; bases outside gene matches: 7. The V gene's germline CDR1 is DFQATT and CDR2 SNEGSKA (reference sequence). CDR3 in amino acids: CSARVLTGAAYEQYF. Written as DNA, the CDR3 is TGCAGTGCTAGAGTCCTGACAGGGGCCGCCTACGAGCAGTACTTC.

The rearrangement uses TRBV7-6 and TRBJ2-5, with D possibly being TRBD2 (7 bases). Germline V gives CDR1 SGHVS, CDR2 FNYEAQ. This CDR3 spans 13 amino acids. V was pared by 5 bases and J by 8 bases, with 15 bases between. The CDR3 DNA follows: TGTGCCAGCAGCCCCGAGGGGGGGTATACCCAGTACTTC. This translates into CASSPEGGYTQYF. Variable domain in full (rest from reference TRBV7-6 and TRBJ2-5): GAGVSQSPRYKVTKRGQDVALRCDPISGHVSLYWYRQALGQGPEFLTYFNYEAQQDKSGLPNDRFSAERPEGSISTLTIQRTEQRDSAMYRCASSPEGGYTQYFGPGTRLLVL.

The genes are TRBV12-3 or TRBV12-4 and TRBJ1-5, with TRBD1 identical over 7 bases. The CDR3 loop spans 15 amino acids. V dropped 3 bases and J dropped 5; count of bases not matched to a gene: 7. This CDR3 reads CASSFRQGGYQPQHF. The CDR3 coding sequence is TGTGCCAGCAGTTTTAGACAGGGAGGATATCAGCCCCAGCATTTT.

This clonotype was observed a few times. CDR3 residues: CASSPGQADTEAFF. The CDR3 coding sequence is TGTGCCAGCAGCCCGGGACAGGCTGACACTGAAGCTTTCTTT. The chain employs TRBV12-3 or TRBV12-4 and TRBJ1-1; TRBD1 matches 8 bases. Trimming at V came to 6 bases and at J to 3 bases, leaving 6 bases not matched to a gene. The CDR3 has 14 amino acids.

This chain uses TRBV12-3 or TRBV12-4 with TRBJ2-1; 9 bases are a match to TRBD2. The CDR3 sequence is 15 residues long. The V segment lost 3 bases and the J segment 4 bases; nucleotides outside the gene matches: 4. The CDR3 coding sequence is TGTGCCAGCAGTTTTAGCGGGGGACCTTACAATGAGCAGTTCTTC. This encodes CASSFSGGPYNEQFF.

The CDR3 nucleotides are TGTGCCAGCAGGGCCGGGGACAGGGTGTACGGCTACACCTTC. This sequence encodes CASRAGDRVYGYTF. The J gene is TRBJ1-2, the V gene TRBV7-2; TRBD1 matches 9 bases. The CDR3 spans 14 residues. J lost 8 bases, V lost 6 bases, and 10 bases had no gene match. Germline CDR1 and CDR2: SGHTA and FQGNSA.

The chain joins TRBV29-1 to TRBJ1-2; D remains unclear. The V and J ends lost 2 bases and 5 bases respectively, with 12 bases between them. The CDR3 length is 13 residues. The germline gives CDR1 SQVTM, CDR2 ANQGSEA. Here the CDR3 reads CSVESRTPYGYTF. The CDR3 DNA reads as TGCAGCGTTGAAAGTCGGACGCCATATGGCTACACCTTC.

This clonotype was observed a few times. J is TRBJ2-1 and V is TRBV6-2 or TRBV6-3, with 10 positions matching TRBD2. Losses at the gene ends were 8 bases for V and 8 bases for J; bases not matched to a gene: 6. This CDR3 region has 13 residues. CDR1 is MNHEY, CDR2 SVGEGT, per germline. The CDR3 sequence: CASQRGGLYEQFF. The CDR3 DNA is TGTGCCAGCCAGCGGGGGGGCCTTTATGAGCAGTTCTTC.

This clonotype has just one count. One end of the junction varies from germline; a read error may be responsible. The rearrangement links TRBV29-1 to TRBJ2-5; 8 bases are shared with TRBD2. CDR1 and CDR2 from the germline V gene are SQVTM and ANQGSEA. The CDR3 has 15 amino acids. CDR3 amino acids: CNVDRGGGYQETQYF. CDR3 bases: TGCAACGTTGATAGGGGCGGGGGGTACCAAGAGACCCAGTACTTC.

This clonotype was counted at least ten times. J is TRBJ2-7 and V is TRBV29-1; 10 bases match TRBD1. This CDR3 is built from 12 residues. Per the germline V gene, CDR1 is SQVTM and CDR2 is ANQGSEA. CDR3 DNA: TGCAGTCGACAGGGGGCTGGCTACGAGCAGTACTTC. It specifies CSRQGAGYEQYF.

The chain uses TRBV28 and TRBJ2-7, with TRBD1 identical over 7 bases. The J call could be wrong; TRBJ2-5 is a better fit for the DNA end. This CDR3 comprises 15 residues. The germline V gene has CDR1 MDHEN and CDR2 SYDVKM. CDR3: CASSPTQGYAETQYF. Written as DNA, the CDR3 is TGTGCCAGCAGTCCCACACAGGGGTACGCAGAGACCCAGTACTTC.

To note about this clonotype: One junction end disagrees with the germline gene, perhaps due to a read error. The chain couples TRBV14 to TRBJ2-3, with D possibly matching TRBD2 (7 bases). From germline, CDR1 is SGHDN and CDR2 FVKESK. This CDR3 has 15 amino acids. As DNA, the CDR3 is TGTGCCAACAGCCAAGAAAGGGGGGGCGAAGTTACGCAGTATTTT. It translates to CANSQERGGEVTQYF.

This clonotype was counted between two and nine times. The chain links TRBV20-1 to TRBJ2-1, with 14 bases matching TRBD2. Germline CDR1 reads DFQATT; CDR2 reads SNEGSKA (reference sequence). Trimming at V came to 4 bases and at J to 8 bases, leaving 7 bases not matched to a gene. The CDR3 length is 15 residues. This CDR3 is CSAMTSGGARDEQFF. CDR3 nucleotide sequence: TGCAGTGCTATGACTAGCGGGGGGGCTCGTGATGAGCAGTTCTTC.

This clonotype was seen more than once but under ten times. This chain joins TRBV5-1 and TRBJ2-7; TRBD2 is a possible D gene (6 bases). Germline CDR1 is SGHRS and CDR2 is YFSETQ. The CDR3 sequence is 15 residues long. V gave up 0 bases and J gave up 5 bases, with 15 bases separating them. The CDR3: CASSLVGGATHEQYF. The CDR3 DNA sequence: TGCGCCAGCAGCTTGGTTGGCGGGGCGACCCACGAGCAGTACTTC. The full variable domain, its missing parts supplied by reference TRBV5-1 and TRBJ2-7, is KAGVTQTPRYLIKTRGQQVTLSCSPISGHRSVSWYQQTPGQGLQFLFEYFSETQRNKGNFPGRFSGRQFSNSRSEMNVSTLELGDSALYLCASSLVGGATHEQYFGPGTRLTVT.

The chain uses TRBV7-2 and TRBJ1-2, with TRBD1 matching 7 bases. The CDR3 loop spans 14 amino acids. The V gene end was trimmed by 1 base and the J gene end by 3 bases; junction bases not matched to a gene: 2. From germline, CDR1 is SGHTA and CDR2 FQGNSA. CDR3 in amino acids: CASSLGTGDYGYTF. CDR3 in DNA: TGTGCCAGCAGCTTAGGAACAGGGGACTATGGCTACACCTTC.

V and J are TRBV9 and TRBJ2-1, with D perhaps TRBD1 or TRBD2 (6 bases each). The CDR3 contains 18 residues. Between the trimmed V and J ends, which lost 0 bases and 5 bases, there was a span of 21 bases. The germline CDR1 and CDR2 sequences are SGDLS and YYNGEE. The CDR3 region is CASSVGQWASEGDNEQFF. The CDR3 DNA reads as TGTGCCAGCAGCGTAGGGCAATGGGCTAGCGAGGGGGACAATGAGCAGTTCTTC.

The chain joins TRBV5-1 to TRBJ2-5, with 7 bases matching TRBD2. The CDR3 loop spans 15 amino acids. Germline V gives CDR1 SGHRS, CDR2 YFSETQ. Trimming removed 1 base from V and 4 bases from J; junction bases left unmatched: 7. The chain's CDR3 is CASSLSAPSGETQYF. In DNA form, the CDR3 reads TGCGCCAGCAGCTTGTCCGCCCCTAGCGGAGAGACCCAGTACTTC.

This clonotype was observed many times. The gene calls are TRBV5-1 and TRBJ2-2, with D tentatively TRBD1 (5 bases). Germline assignment: CDR1 SGHRS and CDR2 YFSETQ. The CDR3 length is 16 residues. V was trimmed by 4 bases and J by 0 bases, leaving 13 bases between them. CDR3 loop: CASSPRQNANTGELFF. The CDR3 nucleotides are TGCGCCAGCAGCCCGAGACAGAACGCGAACACCGGGGAGCTGTTTTTT. Together with reference TRBV5-1 and TRBJ2-2, the CDR3 gives the full variable domain: KAGVTQTPRYLIKTRGQQVTLSCSPISGHRSVSWYQQTPGQGLQFLFEYFSETQRNKGNFPGRFSGRQFSNSRSEMNVSTLELGDSALYLCASSPRQNANTGELFFGEGSRLTVL.

The chain combines TRBV20-1 with TRBJ2-4, with a tentative D call TRBD1 (6 bases). Germline V gene sequence: CDR1 DFQATT, CDR2 SNEGSKA (reference sequence). The CDR3 totals 12 residues. V was clipped by 5 bases and J by 13 bases, with 18 bases between them. CDR3 region: CSAQLQGNRQYF. DNA of the CDR3: TGCAGTGCTCAGTTACAGGGTAATCGGCAGTACTTC.